This paragraph reports one T cell receptor (beta chain). What it recognizes is unknown. A read error may account for a junction end that differs from germline. The library was made from cDNA and included unique molecular identifiers. TCRdb passed the PCR reads through MiXCR, listing each CDR3 protein once. Counted here are roughly 800,000 distinct CDR3 sequences, about 45% occurring once; the ten biggest clones make up 4.9%. These data belong to a study of post-analysis software for immune sequencing data. General study results and limits: Significantly decreased normalized Chao1 diversity was recorded for multiple sclerosis patients relative to controls. Among five TRBV segments more frequent in patients than controls were TRBV5-6, TRBV5-1 and TRBV20-1.

The germline V gene has CDR1 MNHEY and CDR2 SMNVEV (reference sequence). CDR3 size: 14 residues. The specimen sequenced was blood. The receptor's source is a girl between 5 and 17 years old with multiple sclerosis. This rearrangement joins TRBV27 to TRBJ2-1; possibly TRBD1 or TRBD2 for D (6 bases each). The CDR3 bases are TGTGCCACCCGAGGGGGGCCTTCATACAATGGGCAGTTCTTC. Amino acid sequence: CATRGGPSYNGQFF.